This TCR beta chain was found in a study of T cells in Graves' hyperthyroidism and ophthalmopathy. Study-level information: Blood was drawn when the patient was first diagnosed and still untreated.

RNA transcripts provided the source from which TCR beta CDR3 regions were amplified. HTBI primers were employed in a first-round RT-PCR of the TCR CDR3. TCRdb reanalysed the multiplex PCR reads using MiXCR and keeps one entry per CDR3 protein. The sample holds about 840,000 distinct CDR3 sequences; approximately 40% are singletons and the top ten take 8.9%. Sequencing was performed on blood. This TCR was sampled from a man between 18 and 29 years old with Graves' hyperthyroidism.

The CDR3 DNA is TGCGCCAGCAGCCAAGAAGAGGGAGGCCCCTCGGAGCAGTACTTC. It encodes CASSQEEGGPSEQYF. The chain uses TRBV4-1 and TRBJ2-7; possibly TRBD2 for D (6 bases). This CDR3 is built from 15 residues. Trimming cost V 0 bases and J 7 bases, with 16 bases left between them. CDR1 MGHRA and CDR2 YSYEKL come from the germline V gene.